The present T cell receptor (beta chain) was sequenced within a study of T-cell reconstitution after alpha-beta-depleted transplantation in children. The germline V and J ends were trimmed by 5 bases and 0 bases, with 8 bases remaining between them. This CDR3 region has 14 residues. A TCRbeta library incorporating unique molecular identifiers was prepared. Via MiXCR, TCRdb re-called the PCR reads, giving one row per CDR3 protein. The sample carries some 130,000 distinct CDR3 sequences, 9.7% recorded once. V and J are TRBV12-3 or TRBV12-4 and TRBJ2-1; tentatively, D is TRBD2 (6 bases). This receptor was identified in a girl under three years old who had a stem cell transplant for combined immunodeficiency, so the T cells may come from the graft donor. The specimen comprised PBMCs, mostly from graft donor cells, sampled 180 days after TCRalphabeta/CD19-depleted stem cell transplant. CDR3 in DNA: TGTGCCAGCAGTCCGGGACTCTCCTACAATGAGCAGTTCTTC. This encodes CASSPGLSYNEQFF.